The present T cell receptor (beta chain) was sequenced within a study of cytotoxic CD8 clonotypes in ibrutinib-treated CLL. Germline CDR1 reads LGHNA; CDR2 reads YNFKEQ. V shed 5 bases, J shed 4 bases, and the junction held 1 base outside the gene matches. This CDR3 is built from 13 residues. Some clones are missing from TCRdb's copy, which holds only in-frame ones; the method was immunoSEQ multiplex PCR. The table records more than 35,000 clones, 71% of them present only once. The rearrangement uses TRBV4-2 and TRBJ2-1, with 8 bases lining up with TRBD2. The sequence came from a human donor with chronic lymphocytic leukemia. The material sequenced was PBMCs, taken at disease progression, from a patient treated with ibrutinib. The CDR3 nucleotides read TGTGCCAGCAGCGCGGGGGGTTACAATGAGCAGTTCTTC. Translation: CASSAGGYNEQFF.